The entry below describes one T cell receptor (beta chain). The antigen is undetermined. The data originate from a study of cytomegalovirus exposure and HLA in healthy donors. Regarding the study as a whole: Clusters of TCRs from the first cohort tended to co-occur in the roughly 120 validation repertoires (as a later analysis found). Specific recognition of CMV antigens was confirmed in vitro for a few chains (all CMV-associated). Cytomegalovirus association was assigned to about 180 TCR beta chains.

Measured with immunoSEQ multiplex PCR; TCRdb has only the in-frame clones, and not every one. The sample contains 150,000 or so clones, roughly 86% of which appear only once. The ends were cut back, 2 bases at V and 5 bases at J, with 6 bases in the middle. The CDR3 runs to 12 residues. Germline V gene lookup returns CDR1 MGHDK and CDR2 SYGVNS. This chain connects TRBV25-1 to TRBJ1-1; D is uncertain. Sequencing was carried out using PBMCs. The source of this sequence is a man in his late teens or twenties in good health and CMV-seropositive. The DNA of the CDR3 is TGTGCCAGCAGTGAAGGACTGACTGAAGCTTTCTTT. Its protein product is CASSEGLTEAFF.